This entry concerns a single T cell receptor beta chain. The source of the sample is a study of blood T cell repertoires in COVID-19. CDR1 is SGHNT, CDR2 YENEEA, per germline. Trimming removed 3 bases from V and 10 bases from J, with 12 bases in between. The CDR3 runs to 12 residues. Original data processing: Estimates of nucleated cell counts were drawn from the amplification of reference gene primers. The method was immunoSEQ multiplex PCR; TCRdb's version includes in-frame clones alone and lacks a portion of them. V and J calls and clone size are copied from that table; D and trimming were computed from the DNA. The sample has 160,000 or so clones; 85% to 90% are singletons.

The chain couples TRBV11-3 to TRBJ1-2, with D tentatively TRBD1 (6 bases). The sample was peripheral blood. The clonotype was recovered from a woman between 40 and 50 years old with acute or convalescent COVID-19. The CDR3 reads CASSFDRLAYTF. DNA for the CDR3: TGTGCCAGCAGCTTCGACAGGCTAGCCTACACCTTC.